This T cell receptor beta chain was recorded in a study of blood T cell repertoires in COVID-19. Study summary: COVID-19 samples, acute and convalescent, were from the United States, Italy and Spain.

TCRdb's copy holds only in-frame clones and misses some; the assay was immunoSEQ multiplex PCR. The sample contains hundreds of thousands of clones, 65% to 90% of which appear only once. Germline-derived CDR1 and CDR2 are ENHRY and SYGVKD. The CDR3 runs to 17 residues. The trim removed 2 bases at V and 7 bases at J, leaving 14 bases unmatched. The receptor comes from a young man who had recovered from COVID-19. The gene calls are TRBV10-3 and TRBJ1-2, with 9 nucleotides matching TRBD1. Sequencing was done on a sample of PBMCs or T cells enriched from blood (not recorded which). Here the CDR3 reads CAISEGEQGARASGYTF. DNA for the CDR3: TGTGCCATCAGTGAGGGGGAACAGGGGGCGCGTGCCTCTGGCTACACCTTC.